The clone carrying this T cell receptor beta chain was observed a handful of times. The target antigen is unknown. The entry originates in a study of response to subunit inactivated influenza vaccine. The study, taken as a whole, reports: T cells newly recruited by each seasonal influenza vaccination are few, the authors suggested.

The length of the CDR3 is 14 residues. Trimming removed 2 bases from V and 5 bases from J, with 10 bases in between. Germline-derived CDR1 and CDR2 are SGHAT and FQNNGV. Each CDR3 protein is one row after TCRdb ran MiXCR on the RT-PCR reads. The sample lists about 170,000 distinct CDR3 sequences, around 12% occurring once. The data also belong to a second study, concerning T cells expressing NK-cell markers. That publication notes: Template switching by 5'RACE with UMIs generated the TCR beta cDNA. The use of an anti-gamma-delta TCR antibody, which was added in several experiments, restricted sorting to T cells expressing alpha-beta TCR.

The starting material was CD8+ T cells sorted from PBMCs, obtained 11 to 12 days after vaccination. This receptor was taken from a man aged 50-59 years who received an inactivated influenza vaccine. The gene calls are TRBV11-2 and TRBJ2-1; no definite D call. This chain's CDR3 is CASSLFRVDNEQFF. CDR3 bases: TGTGCCAGCAGCTTATTCCGCGTCGACAATGAGCAGTTCTTC. The full variable domain, in which reference TRBV11-2 and TRBJ2-1 provide the parts outside the CDR3, is EAGVAQSPRYKIIEKRQSVAFWCNPISGHATLYWYQQILGQGPKLLIQFQNNGVVDDSQLPKDRFSAERLKGVDSTLKIQPAKLEDSAVYLCASSLFRVDNEQFFGPGTRLTVL.